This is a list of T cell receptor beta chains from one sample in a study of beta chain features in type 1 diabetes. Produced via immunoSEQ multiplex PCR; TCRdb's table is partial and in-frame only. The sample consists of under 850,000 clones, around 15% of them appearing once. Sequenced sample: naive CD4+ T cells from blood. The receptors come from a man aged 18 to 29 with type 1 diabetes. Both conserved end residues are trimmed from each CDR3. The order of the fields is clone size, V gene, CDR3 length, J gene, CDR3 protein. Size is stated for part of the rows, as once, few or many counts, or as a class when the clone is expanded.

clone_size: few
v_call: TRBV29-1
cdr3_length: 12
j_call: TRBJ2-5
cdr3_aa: SVEDHRGPETQY

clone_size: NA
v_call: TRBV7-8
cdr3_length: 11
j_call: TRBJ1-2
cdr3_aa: ASSPTGGEGYT

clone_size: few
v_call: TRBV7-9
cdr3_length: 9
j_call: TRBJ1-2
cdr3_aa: ATQRNYGYT

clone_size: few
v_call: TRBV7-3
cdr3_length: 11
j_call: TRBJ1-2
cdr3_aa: ASSPGQGYGYT

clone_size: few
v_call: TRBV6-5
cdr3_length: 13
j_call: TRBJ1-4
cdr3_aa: ASSYRGPDNEKLF

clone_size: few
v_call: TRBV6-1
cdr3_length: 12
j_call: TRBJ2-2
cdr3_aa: ASSPYRAAGELF

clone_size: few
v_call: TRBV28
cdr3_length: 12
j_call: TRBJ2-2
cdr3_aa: ASNPGSNTGELF

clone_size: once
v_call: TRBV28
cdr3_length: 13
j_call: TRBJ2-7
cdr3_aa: ASSLSGSISYEQY

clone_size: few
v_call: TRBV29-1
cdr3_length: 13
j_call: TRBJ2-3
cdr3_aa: SVGFSGGTTDTQY

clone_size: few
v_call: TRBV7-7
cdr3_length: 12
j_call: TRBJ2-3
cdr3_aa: ASSPLGATDTQY

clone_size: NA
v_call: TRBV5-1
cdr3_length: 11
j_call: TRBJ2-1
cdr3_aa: ASSFGLIGEQF

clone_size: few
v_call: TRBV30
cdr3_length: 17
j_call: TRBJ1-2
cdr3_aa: AWSVPLGSGTGSAYGYT

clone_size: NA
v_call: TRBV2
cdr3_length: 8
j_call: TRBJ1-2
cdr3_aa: ASSEGSYT

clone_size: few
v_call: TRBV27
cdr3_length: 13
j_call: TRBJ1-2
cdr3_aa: ASSPRLGTNYGYT

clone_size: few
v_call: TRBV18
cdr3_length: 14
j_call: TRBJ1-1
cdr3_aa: ASSPRRGDTNTEAF

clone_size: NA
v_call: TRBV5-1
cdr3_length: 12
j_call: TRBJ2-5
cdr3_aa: ASSLGAGKETQY

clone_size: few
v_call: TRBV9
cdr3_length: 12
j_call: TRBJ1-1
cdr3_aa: ASSPGTGGTEAF

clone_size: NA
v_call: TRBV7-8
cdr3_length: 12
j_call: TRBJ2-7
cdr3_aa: ASSTASGPYEQY

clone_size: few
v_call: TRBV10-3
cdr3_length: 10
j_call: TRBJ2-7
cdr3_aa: AISGDRSEQY

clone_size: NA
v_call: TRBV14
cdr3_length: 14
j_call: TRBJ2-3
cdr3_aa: ASSQEDSGGPNTQY

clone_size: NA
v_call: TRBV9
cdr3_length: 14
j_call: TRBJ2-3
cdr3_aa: ASSVGNSGGIDTQY

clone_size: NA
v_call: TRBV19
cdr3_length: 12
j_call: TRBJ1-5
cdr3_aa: ASREEVPTQPQH

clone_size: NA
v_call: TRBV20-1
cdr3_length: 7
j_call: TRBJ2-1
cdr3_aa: SVGRQQF

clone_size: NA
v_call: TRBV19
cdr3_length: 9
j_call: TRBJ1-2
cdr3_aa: ASSIENGYT

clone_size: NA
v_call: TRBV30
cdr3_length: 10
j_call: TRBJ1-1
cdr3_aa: AWNWQDTEAF

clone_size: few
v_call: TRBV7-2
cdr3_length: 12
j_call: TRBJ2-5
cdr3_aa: ASSFKGALQTQY

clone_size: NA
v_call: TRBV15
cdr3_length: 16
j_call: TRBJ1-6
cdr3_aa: ATSSKPGQSSYNSPLH

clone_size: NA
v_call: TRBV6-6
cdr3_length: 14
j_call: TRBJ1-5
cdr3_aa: ASSYSPGGRDQPQH

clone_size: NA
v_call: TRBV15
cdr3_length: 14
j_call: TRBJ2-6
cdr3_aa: ATSLGQGTGANVLT

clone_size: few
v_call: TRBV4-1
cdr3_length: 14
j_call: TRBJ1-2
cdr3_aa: ASSQSNQGIGYGYT

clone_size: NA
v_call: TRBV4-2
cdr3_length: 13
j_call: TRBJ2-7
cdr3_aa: ASSPPGAVNYEQY

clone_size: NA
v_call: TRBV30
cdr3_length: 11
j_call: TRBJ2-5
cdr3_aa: ASSTGGPETQY

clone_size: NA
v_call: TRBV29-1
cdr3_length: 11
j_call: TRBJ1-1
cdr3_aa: SVLDRVAPEAF

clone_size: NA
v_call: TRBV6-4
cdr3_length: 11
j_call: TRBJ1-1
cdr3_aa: ASSEGGGGEAF

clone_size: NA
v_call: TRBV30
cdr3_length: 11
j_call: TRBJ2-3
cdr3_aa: AWTGGSTDTQY

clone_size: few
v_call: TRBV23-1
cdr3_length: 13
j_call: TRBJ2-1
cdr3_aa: ASCLGTEGRHEQF

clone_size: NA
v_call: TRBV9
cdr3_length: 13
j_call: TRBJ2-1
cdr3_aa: ASSPNTPGANEQF

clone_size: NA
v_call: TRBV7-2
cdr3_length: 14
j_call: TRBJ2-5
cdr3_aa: ASSRGGTGLQETQY

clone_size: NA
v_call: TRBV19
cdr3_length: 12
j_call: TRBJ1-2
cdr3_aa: ASTPWGITEGYT

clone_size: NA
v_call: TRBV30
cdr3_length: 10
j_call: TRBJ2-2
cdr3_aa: AWEIGTGELF

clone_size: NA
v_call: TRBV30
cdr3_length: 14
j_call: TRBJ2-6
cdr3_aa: AWSVRGAPGANVLT

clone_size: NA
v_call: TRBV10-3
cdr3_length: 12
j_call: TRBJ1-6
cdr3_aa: AISAVRENSPLH

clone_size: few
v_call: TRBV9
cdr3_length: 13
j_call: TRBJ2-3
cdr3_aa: ASSVAGLSTDTQY

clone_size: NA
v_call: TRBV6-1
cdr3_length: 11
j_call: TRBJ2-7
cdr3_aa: ASLRDIFYEQY

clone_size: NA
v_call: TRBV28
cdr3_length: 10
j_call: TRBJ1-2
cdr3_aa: ASSLGTYGYT

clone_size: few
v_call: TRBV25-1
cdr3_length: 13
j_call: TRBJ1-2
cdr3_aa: ASSEEGTGVYGYT

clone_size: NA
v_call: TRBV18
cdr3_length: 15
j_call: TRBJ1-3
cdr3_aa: ASSPPLAPNSGNTIY

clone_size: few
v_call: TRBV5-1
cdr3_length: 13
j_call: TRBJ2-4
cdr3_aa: ASSLGTYSANIQY

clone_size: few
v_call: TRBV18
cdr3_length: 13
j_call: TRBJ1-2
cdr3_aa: ASSPSTPDSVVYT